Given below is one T cell receptor beta chain in context. Its antigen remains unidentified. This sample was taken from a study of T-cell memory formation after mild COVID-19. The study's findings and limits: Some responding clones appeared in pre-infection memory, suggesting cross-reactive memory joined. What remained unconfirmed was the SARS-CoV-2 specificity of second-wave clones peaking on day 37.

UMIs and sample barcodes were carried by the TCR alpha and TCR beta cDNA libraries that 5'RACE produced using constant-segment primers. TCRdb redid the calling of the 5' RACE reads with MiXCR, one entry per CDR3 protein. The sample shows 80,000 to 130,000 distinct CDR3 sequences, around 10% of them seen only once. Trimming took off 0 bases at V and 0 bases at J, with 13 bases between the two ends. Germline-derived CDR1 and CDR2 are SGHKS and YYEKEE (reference sequence). This CDR3 has 17 residues. The sample consisted of PBMCs or a T cell subset sorted from them (not recorded which). This TCR derives from a man between 18 and 35 years old who had mild COVID-19 (a few samples of this study predate the infection). Cell type and time point are not known. V usage is TRBV5-5 and J usage is TRBJ1-5, with D maybe TRBD1 (5 bases). CDR3 coding DNA: TGTGCCAGCAGCTTGGGGATGGGGCGATATAGCAATCAGCCCCAGCATTTT. It encodes CASSLGMGRYSNQPQHF.